This T cell receptor (beta chain) was recovered during a study of T-cell reconstitution after alpha-beta-depleted transplantation in children. Study findings and constraints: Reportedly, only several hundred clones from non-depleted graft cells drove alpha-beta T-cell counts at about two months. The high TCRbeta diversity at day 60 in some patients came from surviving recipient T cells and thymic progenitors. By one year post-transplant, T-cell counts and diversity largely arose from T cells that were newly produced.

For this clonotype: Antigen unknown.

This CDR3 contains 16 residues. Trimming at V came to 2 bases and at J to 3 bases, leaving 7 bases not matched to a gene. For TCRbeta, the library was prepared with unique molecular identifiers. TCRdb ran MiXCR on the PCR reads and lists one entry per CDR3 protein. This repertoire shows fewer than 700,000 distinct CDR3 sequences, 13% found once; its top ten account for roughly 2.3%. This sample comprised PBMCs, mostly from graft donor cells, obtained 360 days after TCRalphabeta/CD19-depleted stem cell transplant. The chain joins TRBV12-3 or TRBV12-4 to TRBJ2-7; 10 nucleotides match TRBD2. The receptor's source is a male patient under 18 who had a stem cell transplant for acute myeloid leukemia, so the T cells may come from the graft donor. CDR3 amino acids: CASSLPRTSGYYEQYF. Written as DNA, the CDR3 is TGTGCCAGCAGTTTACCCCGGACTAGCGGTTACTACGAGCAGTACTTC.